The next 32 T cell receptor beta chains were all read from a single sample in a study of blood T cell repertoires in COVID-19. The repertoire was sequenced with immunoSEQ multiplex PCR; TCRdb's copy has only in-frame clones and lacks some. Here the sample spans under 300,000 clones, under 95% being singletons. Sequenced material: PBMCs or T cells enriched from blood (not recorded which). These receptor sequences come from a woman younger than 35 who had recovered from COVID-19.

The chain carries TRBV7-9 and TRBJ2-2; unclear D gene. Trimming left V 4 bases short and J 8 bases short, with 8 bases between. This CDR3 has 12 residues. CDR1 and CDR2 from the germline V gene are SEHNR and FQNEAQ (reference sequence). The CDR3 nucleotides read TGTGCCAGCAGCTACAACGTGGGGGAGCTGTTTTTT. It codes for CASSYNVGELFF. Based on the CDR3 plus reference TRBV7-9 and TRBJ2-2, the full variable domain is DTGVSQNPRHKITKRGQNVTFRCDPISEHNRLYWYRQTLGQGPEFLTYFQNEAQLEKSRLLSDRFSAERPKGSFSTLEIQRTEQGDSAMYLCASSYNVGELFFGEGSRLTVL.

J is TRBJ1-3 and V is TRBV5-1; D remains ambiguous. The CDR3 has 16 amino acids. Deletions cut 0 bases from V and 0 bases from J, with 10 bases between. CDR1 and CDR2 from the germline V gene are SGHRS and YFSETQ. The DNA of the CDR3 is TGCGCCAGCAGCTTGGCCTCGGGAATCTCTGGAAACACCATATATTTT. Translation gives CASSLASGISGNTIYF.

The rearrangement uses TRBV28 and TRBJ1-2; tentative D call: TRBD1 (5 bases). Trimming took off 6 bases at V and 8 bases at J, with 19 bases between the two ends. Germline loops: CDR1 MDHEN, CDR2 SYDVKM. CDR3 size: 14 residues. The CDR3 sequence: CASSSSDRLGGYTF. CDR3 DNA: TGTGCCAGCAGCTCCTCCGACAGACTCGGCGGCTACACCTTC.

The V gene is TRBV5-3, the J gene TRBJ2-5, with 11 bases identical to TRBD2. TRBV5-3 is sorted into the ORF group, with uncertain function. The V and J ends lost 7 bases and 3 bases, in that order; junction bases with no gene match: 23. This CDR3 spans 20 amino acids. CDR3: CARPGPLAGGWPQKKETQYF. The DNA of the CDR3 is TGTGCCAGACCCGGGCCCCTAGCGGGAGGTTGGCCCCAAAAAAAAGAGACCCAGTACTTC.

The chain uses TRBV16 and TRBJ2-7, with 11 bases identical to TRBD1. This CDR3 has 14 amino acids. CDR1 and CDR2 (germline): KGHSY, FQNENV. The J segment lost 6 bases and the V segment lost 4 bases, leaving 5 bases of the junction unmatched. Here the CDR3 DNA reads TGTGCCAGCAGCCCCCGGACAGGGGGCTCCGAGCAGTACTTC. It is translated as CASSPRTGGSEQYF.

This sequence joins TRBV19 and TRBJ1-2, with D perhaps matching TRBD1 (5 bases). The V gene lost 2 bases and the J gene lost 4 bases, with 8 bases spanning the gap. Germline V gives CDR1 LNHDA, CDR2 SQIVND (reference sequence). This CDR3 is built from 13 residues. CDR3 residues: CASSIPGFYGYTF. The CDR3 region has the DNA TGTGCCAGTAGTATACCAGGGTTCTATGGCTACACCTTC. Full variable domain (missing parts from reference TRBV19 and TRBJ1-2): DGGITQSPKYLFRKEGQNVTLSCEQNLNHDAMYWYRQDPGQGLRLIYYSQIVNDFQKGDIAEGYSVSREKKESFPLTVTSAQKNPTAFYLCASSIPGFYGYTFGSGTRLTVV.

The rearrangement joins TRBV29-1 to TRBJ2-1; TRBD2 aligns across 14 bases. Germline values: CDR1 SQVTM, CDR2 ANQGSEA. The V gene end was trimmed by 5 bases and the J gene end by 2 bases; junction bases not matched to a gene: 5. The CDR3 covers 16 residues. In DNA, the CDR3 is TGCAGCGTTCCCGGACTAGCGGGAGGCCCCTACAATGAGCAGTTCTTC. Its translation: CSVPGLAGGPYNEQFF.

On this clone itself: The junction departs from the called germline gene at one end, perhaps through a read error. The CDR3 protein is CASSVGGRRNIEAFF. DNA for the CDR3: TGTGCCAGCAGCGTAGGAGGTAGGAGGAACATTGAAGCTTTCTTT. This chain links TRBV9 with TRBJ1-1; D unresolved. This CDR3 has 15 residues. Per the germline V gene, CDR1 is SGDLS and CDR2 is YYNGEE. The full variable domain, in which reference TRBV9 and TRBJ1-1 provide the parts outside the CDR3, is DSGVTQTPKHLITATGQRVTLRCSPRSGDLSVYWYQQSLDQGLQFLIQYYNGEERAKGNILERFSAQQFPDLHSELNLSSLELGDSALYFCASSVGGRRNIEAFFGQGTRLTVV.

The chain carries TRBV13 and TRBJ1-6; 7 positions match TRBD1. Germline lookup yields CDR1 PRHDT and CDR2 FYEKMQ (reference sequence). This CDR3 comprises 16 residues. V lost 4 bases and J lost 7; bases outside the gene matches: 10. For the CDR3, the DNA is TGTGCCAGCAGCTCGATTTCTGACAGGGTAAATTCACCCCTCCACTTT. Its protein is CASSSISDRVNSPLHF. Drawing the rest from reference TRBV13 and TRBJ1-6, the complete variable domain is AAGVIQSPRHLIKEKRETATLKCYPIPRHDTVYWYQQGPGQDPQFLISFYEKMQSDKGSIPDRFSAQQFSDYHSELNMSSLELGDSALYFCASSSISDRVNSPLHFGNGTRLTVT.

The chain joins TRBV5-4 to TRBJ2-7; TRBD1 is a possible D gene (7 bases). In germline, CDR1 is SGHNT, CDR2 YYREEE (reference sequence). Trimming pared 3 bases from V and 4 bases from J, leaving 17 bases between. The CDR3 has 15 amino acids. In DNA, the CDR3 is TGTGCCAGCAGCTGGCAGGGGGGCGCCTTATACGAGCAGTACTTC. Translation gives CASSWQGGALYEQYF.

CDR3 residues: CASSTPGQGAYEQYF. The CDR3 DNA is TGTGCCAGCTCAACCCCGGGACAGGGGGCGTACGAGCAGTACTTC. This rearrangement joins TRBV18 to TRBJ2-7; 12 bases map to TRBD1. With 5 bases clipped from V and 4 bases from J, the junction kept 6 bases outside the gene matches. The length of the CDR3 is 15 residues. The germline gives CDR1 KGHSH, CDR2 LQKENI. Together with reference TRBV18 and TRBJ2-7, the CDR3 gives the full variable domain: NAGVMQNPRHLVRRRGQEARLRCSPMKGHSHVYWYRQLPEEGLKFMVYLQKENIIDESGMPKERFSAEFPKEGPSILRIQQVVRGDSAAYFCASSTPGQGAYEQYFGPGTRLTVT.

The J gene is TRBJ2-5, the V gene TRBV4-3, with 11 bases that match TRBD2. The CDR3 length is 16 residues. V trimming: 6 bases; J trimming: 4 bases; junction bases outside the gene matches: 10. The germline V gene has CDR1 LGHNA and CDR2 YSLEER. CDR3 DNA: TGCGCCAGCAGTCACGATAGCGGGGGGGCAGCAGAGACCCAGTACTTC. As protein: CASSHDSGGAAETQYF.

The chain links TRBV6-5 to TRBJ2-7; TRBD2 is a possible D gene (5 bases). CDR3 length equals 15 residues. The V gene lost 0 bases and the J gene lost 2 bases, with 11 bases spanning the gap. Germline-derived CDR1 and CDR2 are MNHEY and SVGAGI. CDR3 bases: TGTGCCAGCAGTTACTCAGCGGCGGGTGCCTACGAGCAGTACTTC. This translates into CASSYSAAGAYEQYF.

The chain uses TRBV5-1 and TRBJ1-4; no reliable D call. V lost 0 bases to trimming and J lost 4 bases, with 10 bases between them. The CDR3 contains 15 residues. Germline assignment: CDR1 SGHRS and CDR2 YFSETQ. The CDR3 is CASSLGASYNEKLFF. The CDR3 DNA reads TGCGCCAGCAGCTTGGGGGCGTCTTATAATGAAAAACTGTTTTTT.

The rearrangement links TRBV19 to TRBJ1-2; no reliable D call. This CDR3 contains 14 residues. Deletions cut 0 bases from V and 8 bases from J, with 13 bases between. Germline lookup yields CDR1 LNHDA and CDR2 SQIVND (reference sequence). The CDR3 region is CASSIEVAGGGYTF. CDR3 sequence (DNA): TGTGCCAGTAGTATAGAAGTGGCAGGAGGAGGCTACACCTTC.

This rearrangement joins TRBV18 to TRBJ1-1, with D tentatively TRBD1 (6 bases). Germline CDR1 is KGHSH and CDR2 is LQKENI. Trimming removed 3 bases at V and 1 base at J, with 12 bases between. CDR3 size: 15 residues. Here the CDR3 reads CASSPTRQENTEAFF. The CDR3 region has the DNA TGTGCCAGCTCACCTACGAGACAGGAGAACACTGAAGCTTTCTTT.

This clone appeared a single time. This sequence joins TRBV5-8 and TRBJ2-1; weak D call: TRBD2 (5 bases). The V end lost 3 bases, the J end lost 8 bases, and 9 bases lay between the germline ends. CDR1 SGHTS and CDR2 YDEGEE come from the germline V gene. This CDR3 comprises 12 residues. CDR3 region: CASSSTSYEQFF. The CDR3 DNA is TGTGCCAGCAGCTCCACTAGTTATGAGCAGTTCTTC.

The chain links TRBV10-3 to TRBJ1-1; TRBD1 is a possible D gene (5 bases). Deletions cut 8 bases from V and 0 bases from J, with 7 bases between. Germline V gene sequence: CDR1 ENHRY, CDR2 SYGVKD. This CDR3 contains 12 residues. DNA of the CDR3: TGTGCCATCCGGGGGGTGAACACTGAAGCTTTCTTT. Translating gives CAIRGVNTEAFF.

The chain employs TRBV19 and TRBJ2-6, with D unclear. Trimming left V 6 bases short and J 1 base short, with 4 bases between. The CDR3 has 13 residues. Germline V CDR1 and CDR2: LNHDA, SQIVND (reference sequence). The CDR3 nucleotides are TGTGCCAGTAGCCTTTCTGGGGCCAACGTCCTGACTTTC. This encodes CASSLSGANVLTF.

Turning to this clone: The sample holds other DNA sequences that translate to the same CDR3. The chain recombines TRBV4-1 with TRBJ1-1; possibly TRBD1 for D (6 bases). CDR3 size: 14 residues. V was cut by 1 base and J by 5 bases, with 11 bases left in between. Germline loops: CDR1 MGHRA, CDR2 YSYEKL. As DNA, the CDR3 is TGCGCCAGCAGCCAAGTAGGGGGGGGGACTGAAGCTTTCTTT. This sequence encodes CASSQVGGGTEAFF.

This rearrangement joins TRBV29-1 to TRBJ2-7; no clear D. The CDR3 spans 14 residues. Germline loops: CDR1 SQVTM, CDR2 ANQGSEA. V shed 1 base and J shed 1 base, with 11 bases lying between them. The CDR3 DNA reads TGCAGCGTTGAAGGCGACACGGATTCCTACGAGCAGTACTTC. This translates into CSVEGDTDSYEQYF.

This clone was seen only once. The chain joins TRBV28 to TRBJ1-2; tentative D call: TRBD1 (5 bases). This CDR3 contains 13 residues. Germline CDR1 reads MDHEN; CDR2 reads SYDVKM. Deletions cut 2 bases from V and 8 bases from J, with 12 bases between. CDR3 bases: TGTGCCAGCAGTTTAGGCAGGGCTGGCGGCTACACCTTC. This encodes CASSLGRAGGYTF.

The chain carries TRBV18 and TRBJ1-1; D might be TRBD1 (6 bases). This CDR3 has 15 amino acids. The germline V gene has CDR1 KGHSH and CDR2 LQKENI. V dropped 3 bases and J dropped 7 bases, with 18 bases sitting between them. The chain's CDR3 is CASSPGGARGNEAFF. The CDR3, as DNA: TGTGCCAGCTCACCCGGGGGGGCCAGGGGTAATGAAGCTTTCTTT.

This chain joins TRBV5-5 and TRBJ2-7; 10 bases fit TRBD1. CDR3 length equals 15 residues. Germline CDR1 reads SGHKS; CDR2 reads YYEKEE (reference sequence). Trimming cost V 5 bases and J 4 bases; bases outside gene matches: 9. Here the CDR3 DNA reads TGTGCCAGCAGGGGTGGGCCGGGACAGGGGTACGAGCAGTACTTC. Encoded protein: CASRGGPGQGYEQYF. Drawing the rest from reference TRBV5-5 and TRBJ2-7, the complete variable domain is DAGVTQSPTHLIKTRGQQVTLRCSPISGHKSVSWYQQVLGQGPQFIFQYYEKEERGRGNFPDRFSARQFPNYSSELNVNALLLGDSALYLCASRGGPGQGYEQYFGPGTRLTVT.

The chain recombines TRBV2 with TRBJ1-2; TRBD1 is a possible D gene (5 bases). CDR1 and CDR2 (germline): SNHLY, FYNNEI. V lost 2 bases and J lost 0, with 7 bases in between. There are 14 residues in the CDR3. The CDR3 spells CASSERGTNYGYTF. In DNA form, the CDR3 reads TGTGCCAGCAGTGAAAGGGGAACTAACTATGGCTACACCTTC.

This clone was found a few times. The chain carries TRBV7-9 and TRBJ1-3, with TRBD1 matching 8 bases. This CDR3 region has 15 residues. Germline V gene data show CDR1 as SEHNR and CDR2 as FQNEAQ (reference sequence). V lost 5 bases to trimming and J lost 2 bases; unmatched junction nucleotides: 5. The CDR3 DNA reads TGTGCCAGCAGCAGCACGACAGGGGCTGGAAACACCATATATTTT. This sequence encodes CASSSTTGAGNTIYF.

The chain combines TRBV7-2 with TRBJ1-3, with D unclear. The V end lost 2 bases, the J end lost 4 bases, and 12 bases lay between the germline ends. The CDR3 is made up of 15 amino acids. Looked up from germline, CDR1 is SGHTA and CDR2 is FQGNSA. The DNA for the CDR3 is TGTGCCAGCAGCTTACTTTCCGGAGGGGGAAACACCATATATTTT. It translates to CASSLLSGGGNTIYF.

V gene TRBV18 combines with J gene TRBJ2-7, with a possible D match to TRBD1 (6 bases). Per the germline V gene, CDR1 is KGHSH and CDR2 is LQKENI. Trimming stripped 5 bases from V and 2 bases from J, with 16 bases between. CDR3 length equals 15 residues. The CDR3 nucleotides read TGTGCCAGCTCAGCAGATCAGGGGAAGGCCTACGAGCAGTACTTC. The encoded protein is CASSADQGKAYEQYF.

This clone came up once. CDR3 in DNA: TGCGCCAGCAGCTTCCAAACAGGGAGCCCTGAAGCTTTCTTT. It yields the protein CASSFQTGSPEAFF. V is TRBV5-1 and J is TRBJ1-1; D perhaps matches TRBD1 (6 bases). Per the germline V gene, CDR1 is SGHRS and CDR2 is YFSETQ. The CDR3 contains 14 residues. V lost 2 bases to trimming and J lost 6 bases, with 14 bases between them.

The chain employs TRBV7-2 and TRBJ1-5; TRBD1 agrees at 10 bases. J lost 5 bases, V lost 8 bases, and 3 bases had no gene match. Germline CDR1 SGHTA, CDR2 FQGNSA. There are 13 residues in the CDR3. This chain's CDR3 is CASGGQGHQPQHF. CDR3 DNA: TGTGCCAGCGGGGGACAGGGGCATCAGCCCCAGCATTTT.

This rearrangement joins TRBV4-1 to TRBJ2-5; 9 positions agree with TRBD2. With 1 base clipped from V and 3 bases from J, the junction kept 6 bases outside the gene matches. The CDR3 extends over 16 amino acids. The germline V gene encodes CDR1 MGHRA and CDR2 YSYEKL. The CDR3 DNA follows: TGCGCCAGCAGCCAAGTAGGGCTAGCGGGGAAAGAGACCCAGTACTTC. Its protein product is CASSQVGLAGKETQYF.

This clone came up once. The rearrangement joins TRBV27 to TRBJ2-1, with D maybe TRBD2 (6 bases). The germline V and J ends were trimmed by 5 bases and 3 bases, with 20 bases remaining between them. Looked up from germline, CDR1 is MNHEY and CDR2 is SMNVEV (reference sequence). The CDR3 contains 17 residues. CDR3 sequence: CASSPGLLTSVYNEQFF. The CDR3, as DNA: TGTGCCAGCAGTCCGGGACTTCTCACCTCCGTCTACAATGAGCAGTTCTTC.